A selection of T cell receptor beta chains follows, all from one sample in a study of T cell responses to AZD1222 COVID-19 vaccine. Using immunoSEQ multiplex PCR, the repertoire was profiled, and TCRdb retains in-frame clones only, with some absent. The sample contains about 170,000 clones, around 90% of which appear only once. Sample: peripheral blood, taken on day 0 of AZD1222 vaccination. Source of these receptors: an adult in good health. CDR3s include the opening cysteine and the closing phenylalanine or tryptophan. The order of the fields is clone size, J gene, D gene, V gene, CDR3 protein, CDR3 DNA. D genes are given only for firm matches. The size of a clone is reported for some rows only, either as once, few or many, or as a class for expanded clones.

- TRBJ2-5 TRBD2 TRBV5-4 CASSRASGRYQETQYF TGTGCCAGCAGCCGGGCTAGCGGGAGGTACCAAGAGACCCAGTACTTC
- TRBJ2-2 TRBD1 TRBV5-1 CASSFRTGLTGELFF TGCGCCAGCAGCTTTCGGACAGGGTTAACCGGGGAGCTGTTTTTT
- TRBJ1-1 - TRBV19 CASRRRGTDGTEAFF TGTGCCAGTAGAAGGCGGGGGACCGACGGGACTGAAGCTTTCTTT
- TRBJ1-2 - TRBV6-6 CASSPPERSGGYTF TGTGCCAGCAGTCCCCCTGAGAGGTCAGGCGGCTACACCTTC
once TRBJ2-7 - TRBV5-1 CASSLGTDGSYEQYF TGCGCCAGCAGCTTAGGGACCGATGGCTCCTACGAGCAGTACTTC
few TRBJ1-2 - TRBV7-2 CASSLEGNYGYTF TGTGCCAGCAGCTTAGAGGGGAACTATGGCTACACCTTC
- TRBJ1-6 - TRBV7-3 CASSLNSYNSPLHF TGTGCCAGCAGCTTAAATAGCTATAATTCACCCCTCCACTTT
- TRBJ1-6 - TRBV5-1 CASSSTGRGSSYNSPLHF TGCGCCAGCAGCTCCACCGGGAGAGGGAGCTCCTATAATTCACCCCTCCACTTT
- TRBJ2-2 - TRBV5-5 CASRNNGNTGELFF TGTGCCAGCAGAAACAACGGGAACACCGGGGAGCTGTTTTTT
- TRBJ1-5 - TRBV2 CASSGERTTNQPQHF TGTGCCAGCAGTGGCGAAAGGACCACTAATCAGCCCCAGCATTTT
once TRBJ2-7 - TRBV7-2 CASSFQWVSSYEQYF TGTGCCAGCAGCTTCCAGTGGGTGAGCTCCTACGAGCAGTACTTC